Listed here are 5 T cell receptor beta chains from one sample, sequenced in a study of CD8+ T cells in alopecia areata. Following RNA extraction, reverse transcription yielded cDNA that acted as the sequencing template. The data were produced by immunoSEQ multiplex PCR, yet TCRdb's version contains in-frame clones alone and is incomplete. Found here are about 200,000 clones, 58% of them singletons; the top ten hold 5.5%. Documented treatment: oral pan-JAK inhibitor, 5-10 mg twice daily. This specimen consisted of CD4+ T cells sorted from blood, obtained at week 24, from a patient treated with tofacitinib. The receptors originated from a human donor with alopecia areata.

This clone was detected only a few times. V is TRBV6-5 and J is TRBJ1-1; no definite D call. CDR3 length equals 15 residues. CDR1 is MNHEY, CDR2 SVGAGI, per germline. Between the trimmed V and J ends, which lost 0 bases and 2 bases, there was a span of 10 bases. For the CDR3, the DNA is TGTGCCAGCAGTTACTCGACCGGGCCAAACACTGAAGCTTTCTTT. Its protein is CASSYSTGPNTEAFF.

The chain is built from TRBV30 and TRBJ1-2; TRBD1 aligns across 7 bases. Looked up from germline, CDR1 is GTSNPN and CDR2 is SVGIG (reference sequence). This CDR3 comprises 13 residues. V was pared by 1 base and J by 6 bases, with 5 bases of the junction left unmatched. CDR3 coding DNA: TGTGCCTGGAGTGCCCAGACAGGGAATGGCTACACCTTC. It translates to CAWSAQTGNGYTF.

The CDR3 spells CASSTGTSGWRGELFF. The CDR3 DNA reads TGTGCCAGCAGCACCGGGACTAGCGGGTGGAGAGGGGAGCTGTTTTTT. The rearrangement links TRBV7-2 to TRBJ2-2; 12 bases map to TRBD2. Trimming removed 5 bases from V and 8 bases from J; junction bases left unmatched: 9. The CDR3 loop spans 16 amino acids. CDR1 and CDR2 (germline): SGHTA, FQGNSA.

This rearrangement joins TRBV7-2 to TRBJ1-1, with 9 bases lining up with TRBD1. Germline V gives CDR1 SGHTA, CDR2 FQGNSA. The ends lost 4 bases at V and 6 bases at J; junction bases unmatched: 9. CDR3 length: 15 amino acids. In DNA, the CDR3 is TGTGCCAGCAGCTCCCGCGCCGGGACAGGGTCTGAAGCTTTCTTT. Encoded protein: CASSSRAGTGSEAFF.

The chain couples TRBV27 to TRBJ1-2, with TRBD1 as a possible D gene (6 bases). The CDR3 covers 13 residues. Germline CDR1 and CDR2: MNHEY and SMNVEV (reference sequence). Trimming took 3 bases from V and 7 from J, leaving 12 bases between them. The CDR3 reads CASSFSGAGGYTF. The DNA of the CDR3 is TGTGCCAGCAGTTTCTCAGGGGCTGGTGGCTACACCTTC.